Presented here are 10 T cell receptor beta chains from one specimen sequenced in a study of cytomegalovirus exposure and HLA in healthy donors. PCR involved 60 Vbeta and 13 Jbeta primers. Produced via immunoSEQ multiplex PCR; TCRdb's table is partial and in-frame only. The sample has more than 150,000 clones, 84% seen once. Sequenced input: PBMCs. Receptors originate from a woman between 50 and 59 years old in good health and CMV-seropositive.

The rearrangement joins TRBV9 to TRBJ2-5; 9 bases fit TRBD2. The germline V gene encodes CDR1 SGDLS and CDR2 YYNGEE. This CDR3 has 15 residues. The J segment lost 2 bases and the V segment lost 4 bases, leaving 6 bases of the junction unmatched. The CDR3, as DNA: TGTGCCAGCAGCACGCGGGGGGGCGGACAAGAGACCCAGTACTTC. Translation: CASSTRGGGQETQYF.

To note about this clone: The junction and the germline gene differ at one end; a read error may be behind it. The same CDR3 also results from other DNA sequences found in this sample. The rearrangement links TRBV29-1 to TRBJ1-1; D ambiguous. CDR3 size: 14 residues. Germline CDR1 SQVTM, CDR2 ANQGSEA. The CDR3 loop is CSGGQLGGNTEAFF. The CDR3 region has the DNA TGCAGCGGGGGTCAGCTGGGAGGGAACACTGAGGCTTTCTTT.

V is TRBV29-1 and J is TRBJ1-2, with 9 bases lining up with TRBD1. Germline lookup yields CDR1 SQVTM and CDR2 ANQGSEA. V trimming: 7 bases; J trimming: 0 bases; junction bases outside the gene matches: 9. The length of the CDR3 is 15 residues. The CDR3 DNA follows: TGCAGCGCTTTGACAGGGGGAAACTCTAACTATGGCTACACCTTC. Translation: CSALTGGNSNYGYTF.

The chain links TRBV5-3 to TRBJ1-2; 8 bases line up with TRBD1. TRBV5-3 is recorded as an ORF, its role being uncertain. The J segment lost 6 bases and the V segment lost 4 bases, leaving 11 bases of the junction unmatched. This CDR3 is built from 15 residues. CDR3 amino acids: CARSRPPDRVDGYTF. CDR3 DNA: TGTGCCAGAAGCCGACCACCGGACAGGGTAGATGGCTACACCTTC.

The rearrangement uses TRBV6-6 and TRBJ2-7; D uncertain. V was shortened by 2 bases and J by 0 bases, with 8 bases between the two germline ends. The CDR3 spans 14 residues. Germline V lookup: CDR1 MNHNY, CDR2 SVGAGI (reference sequence). DNA for the CDR3: TGTGCCAGCAGTTACCGCCCGAGCTCCTACGAGCAGTACTTC. Its protein product is CASSYRPSSYEQYF.

The gene calls are TRBV28 and TRBJ1-1; TRBD1 agrees at 8 bases. The CDR3 is made up of 14 amino acids. The V and J ends lost 7 bases and 1 base, in that order; junction bases with no gene match: 5. The germline V gene has CDR1 MDHEN and CDR2 SYDVKM. The CDR3 region is CASTVGQANTEAFF. The CDR3 coding sequence is TGTGCCAGCACCGTGGGACAGGCGAACACTGAAGCTTTCTTT.

This chain links TRBV2 with TRBJ2-3, with 10 bases identical to TRBD2. Germline lookup yields CDR1 SNHLY and CDR2 FYNNEI. J was trimmed by 0 bases and V by 8 bases; bases with no gene match: 11. The CDR3 covers 17 residues. CDR3 in DNA: TGTGCCAGCGGGCTAATTAGCGGGGGGACTAGCACAGATACGCAGTATTTT. The encoded protein is CASGLISGGTSTDTQYF.

CDR3 loop: CASSLAPTGANEKLFF. The CDR3 DNA reads TGTGCCAGCAGCTTGGCCCCGACAGGGGCTAATGAAAAACTGTTTTTT. The chain couples TRBV5-5 to TRBJ1-4, with TRBD1 matching 8 bases. CDR3 length: 16 residues. Germline-derived CDR1 and CDR2 are SGHKS and YYEKEE (reference sequence). The V and J ends lost 0 bases and 3 bases, in that order; junction bases with no gene match: 4.

The gene calls are TRBV7-3 and TRBJ2-1; maybe TRBD2 (5 bases). The V gene lost 0 bases and the J gene lost 4 bases, with 10 bases spanning the gap. Germline CDR1 and CDR2: SGHTA and FQGTGA. The CDR3 is 15 residues long. CDR3 sequence reads: CASSLTGVSYNEQFF. The DNA of the CDR3 is TGTGCCAGCAGCTTAACGGGAGTCAGTTACAATGAGCAGTTCTTC.

This clone was detected a few times. The chain recombines TRBV10-3 with TRBJ1-4, with TRBD1 as a possible D gene (6 bases). Trimming cost V 7 bases and J 3 bases, with 15 bases left between them. Germline V gene data show CDR1 as ENHRY and CDR2 as SYGVKD. There are 15 residues in the CDR3. The CDR3 DNA sequence: TGTGCCATCAAACCAGGGGTTGGGGCTAATGAAAAACTGTTTTTT. It specifies CAIKPGVGANEKLFF.